Each of the 15 T cell receptor beta chains below was sequenced from the same sample in a study of beta chain features in type 1 diabetes. Study-level findings and limits: Shortening of TCRB CDR3s, moderate but significant, appeared in all four CD4+ subsets of Type 1 diabetes patients.

Their antigens remain unidentified. The entirety of the isolated RNA underwent reverse transcription, so expressed TCRB transcripts were sequenced. Repertoires were generated with immunoSEQ multiplex PCR, while TCRdb's copy carries only in-frame clones and drops some. The table has more than 100,000 clones, approximately 10% seen once. Source material: central memory CD4+ T cells from blood. Every receptor here comes from a man aged 25-45 years with type 1 diabetes.

In this sample, this clone turned up a few times. In DNA form, the CDR3 reads TGCGCCAGCAGCTTGGCCGCCGTGGACAGGGATTACGAGCAGTACTTC. Translation: CASSLAAVDRDYEQYF. The genes are TRBV5-1 and TRBJ2-7; TRBD1 aligns across 8 bases. Germline V gene lookup returns CDR1 SGHRS and CDR2 YFSETQ. V lost 0 bases to trimming and J lost 4 bases; unmatched junction nucleotides: 9. This CDR3 contains 16 residues.

There are a few counts of this clone. This chain connects TRBV7-3 to TRBJ2-2, with TRBD1 matching over 8 bases. The CDR3 has 15 amino acids. Germline V gene lookup returns CDR1 SGHTA and CDR2 FQGTGA. V trimming: 5 bases; J trimming: 1 base; junction bases outside the gene matches: 3. The CDR3 is CASSQTGVNTGELFF. CDR3 nucleotides: TGTGCCAGCAGCCAGACAGGGGTGAACACCGGGGAGCTGTTTTTT.

Ten or more counts support this clone. The chain uses TRBV30 and TRBJ1-2; 10 positions match TRBD1. CDR1 GTSNPN and CDR2 SVGIG come from the germline V gene (reference sequence). The CDR3 is 13 amino acids. V was clipped by 0 bases and J by 14 bases; unmatched bases: 9. CDR3 sequence (DNA): TGTGCCTGGAGTGTGGGGACAGGGGACTTGGCGACCTTC. This sequence encodes CAWSVGTGDLATF.

The gene calls are TRBV7-9 and TRBJ2-5; D is perhaps TRBD1 (6 bases). The CDR3 is 13 amino acids. The germline CDR1 and CDR2 sequences are SEHNR and FQNEAQ (reference sequence). Trimming cost V 3 bases and J 2 bases, with 7 bases left between them. The CDR3: CASSFGQQETQYF. In DNA form, the CDR3 reads TGTGCCAGCAGCTTCGGACAGCAAGAGACCCAGTACTTC.

The gene calls are TRBV9 and TRBJ2-5, with 8 bases aligning to TRBD2. The CDR3 has 17 residues. CDR1 is SGDLS and CDR2 is YYNGEE in the germline V gene. Trimming removed 5 bases from V and 0 bases from J; junction bases left unmatched: 12. The CDR3 DNA reads TGTGCCAGCAGTTACCGGGGGGGGGCGCTTGACCAAGAGACCCAGTACTTC. Translating gives CASSYRGGALDQETQYF.

This clone was seen more than once but under ten times. V and J are TRBV6-5 and TRBJ1-6; D unclear. Per germline, CDR1 MNHEY and CDR2 SVGAGI. The V end was cut by 6 bases, the J end by 8 bases, with 11 bases between. This CDR3 region has 13 residues. The CDR3 region is CASSAFGYSPLHF. DNA of the CDR3: TGTGCCAGCAGCGCATTCGGTTATTCACCCCTCCACTTT.

This clone occurred a few times. V gene TRBV7-2 combines with J gene TRBJ1-5, with a possible D match to TRBD1 (5 bases). Trimming shortened V by 1 base and J by 6 bases, and 13 bases separated the two germline ends. Looked up from germline, CDR1 is SGHTA and CDR2 is FQGNSA. The CDR3 totals 15 residues. The DNA of the CDR3 is TGTGCCAGCAGCTTAGGGCAGGGTATAAGTCAGCCCCAGCATTTT. It translates to CASSLGQGISQPQHF.

The chain couples TRBV5-4 to TRBJ2-5, with D perhaps TRBD2 (7 bases). The length of the CDR3 is 15 residues. Germline assignment: CDR1 SGHNT and CDR2 YYREEE (reference sequence). V was cut by 1 base and J by 1 base, with 11 bases left in between. The DNA for the CDR3 is TGTGCCAGCAGCTTGAAGGGGGGGGCCCAAGAGACCCAGTACTTC. Residues: CASSLKGGAQETQYF. Drawing the rest from reference TRBV5-4 and TRBJ2-5, the complete variable domain is ETGVTQSPTHLIKTRGQQVTLRCSSQSGHNTVSWYQQALGQGPQFIFQYYREEENGRGNFPPRFSGLQFPNYSSELNVNALELDDSALYLCASSLKGGAQETQYFGPGTRLLVL.

The chain carries TRBV7-2 and TRBJ1-1; the D is unclear. Germline loops: CDR1 SGHTA, CDR2 FQGNSA. The CDR3 runs to 14 residues. Trimming pared 2 bases from V and 6 bases from J, leaving 13 bases between. This chain's CDR3 is CASSLNAGGAEAFF. Here the CDR3 DNA reads TGTGCCAGCAGCTTAAACGCGGGTGGCGCTGAAGCTTTCTTT.

V gene TRBV10-3 combines with J gene TRBJ2-2; maybe TRBD1 (5 bases). Per the germline V gene, CDR1 is ENHRY and CDR2 is SYGVKD. The V and J ends lost 4 bases and 4 bases respectively, with 16 bases between them. This CDR3 contains 16 residues. The CDR3 bases are TGTGCCATCAGTGTTCCGCGACAGACGGGCACCGGGGAGCTGTTTTTT. Amino acids: CAISVPRQTGTGELFF.

This clone occurred a few times. V gene TRBV7-2 combines with J gene TRBJ2-1; TRBD2 matches at 7 bases. The trim removed 5 bases at V and 1 base at J, leaving 8 bases unmatched. Germline CDR1 reads SGHTA; CDR2 reads FQGNSA. This CDR3 has 16 amino acids. CDR3 sequence reads: CASSRVRGVSYNEQFF. In DNA, the CDR3 is TGTGCCAGCAGCCGAGTCCGGGGGGTATCCTACAATGAGCAGTTCTTC. Based on the CDR3 plus reference TRBV7-2 and TRBJ2-1, the full variable domain is GAGVSQSPSNKVTEKGKDVELRCDPISGHTALYWYRQSLGQGLEFLIYFQGNSAPDKSGLPSDRFSAERTGGSVSTLTIQRTQQEDSAVYLCASSRVRGVSYNEQFFGPGTRLTVL.

This clone was seen a few times. One junction end disagrees with the germline gene, perhaps due to a read error. The rearrangement uses TRBV7-2 and TRBJ2-3; weak D call: TRBD2 (6 bases). The CDR3 is 13 amino acids. Germline CDR1 reads SGHTA; CDR2 reads FQGNSA. The DNA of the CDR3 is TGTGCCAGCAGCTTAGCGAGCACTAGCTTTGCGGATTTT. Translation gives CASSLASTSFADF.

This clone turned up a few times. The V gene is TRBV29-1, the J gene TRBJ2-1; 11 nucleotides line up with TRBD2. The germline V gene has CDR1 SQVTM and CDR2 ANQGSEA. V shed 6 bases and J 4 bases; nucleotides not matched to a gene: 2. There are 13 residues in the CDR3. In nucleotides, the CDR3 is TGCAGCGTGGCTAGCGGGGGGTACAATGAGCAGTTCTTC. Translating it yields CSVASGGYNEQFF.

This chain links TRBV2 with TRBJ2-3; perhaps TRBD2 as D (6 bases). The CDR3 totals 14 residues. V was cut by 6 bases and J by 3 bases, with 13 bases left in between. Germline assignment: CDR1 SNHLY and CDR2 FYNNEI. The CDR3: CASRRGKGTDTQYF. Written as DNA, the CDR3 is TGTGCCAGCAGGCGGGGTAAGGGGACAGATACGCAGTATTTT.

The rearrangement links TRBV5-1 to TRBJ2-3; no definite D call. CDR3 length equals 14 residues. Germline lookup yields CDR1 SGHRS and CDR2 YFSETQ. Trimming removed 1 base from V and 1 base from J, with 7 bases in between. The CDR3 DNA is TGCGCCAGCAGCTTGTCCCCGGGCACAGATACGCAGTATTTT. It codes for CASSLSPGTDTQYF.